This T cell receptor beta chain was sequenced in a study of vaccination effects on CD4 cells after COVID-19. Of note for this clone: What it recognizes is unknown.

Findings and caveats of the study: Only a single clone (1 of 255 vaccine-induced clones in healthy vaccinees) cross-reacted with common cold coronaviruses. The study found marked clonal contraction of infection- and vaccine-induced clones late after vaccination.

Before any sequencing was done, the ViraFEST assay used viral peptide pools to expand antigen-specific CD4+ T cells. Once cultured for roughly nine days, the cells underwent separation to obtain CD4+ T cells. All participants had two doses of either the BNT162b2 or mRNA-1273 vaccine. Researchers swapped half the medium for IL-2 medium on both days 3 and 7. The trim removed 0 bases at V and 1 base at J, leaving 5 bases unmatched. The germline V gene has CDR1 SGHRS and CDR2 YFSETQ. CDR3 size: 16 residues. Measured with immunoSEQ multiplex PCR; TCRdb has only the in-frame clones, and not every one. The data contain approximately 25,000 clones, around four fifths of them singletons.

The sequences come from CD4+ T cells from PBMCs cultured with HCoV-NL63 spike peptides, collected after COVID-19 vaccination. The genes are TRBV5-1 and TRBJ2-3; 7 bases align to TRBD1. The receptor comes from a human donor who received a COVID-19 vaccine. Some clones in this sample may be carry-over from other donors' samples. The CDR3 protein is CASSLVAGGGTDTQYF. The CDR3 DNA is TGCGCCAGCAGCTTGGTCGCAGGGGGTGGCACAGATACGCAGTATTTT.